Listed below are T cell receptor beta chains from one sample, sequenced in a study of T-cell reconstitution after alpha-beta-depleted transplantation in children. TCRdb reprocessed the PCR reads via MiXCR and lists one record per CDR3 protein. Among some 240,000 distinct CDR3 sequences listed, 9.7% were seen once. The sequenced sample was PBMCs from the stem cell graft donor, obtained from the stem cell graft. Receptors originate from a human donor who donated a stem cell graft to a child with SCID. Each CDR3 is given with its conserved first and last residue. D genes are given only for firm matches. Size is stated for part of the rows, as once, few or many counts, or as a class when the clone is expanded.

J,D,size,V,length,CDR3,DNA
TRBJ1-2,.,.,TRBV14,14,CASSRLGQNYGYTF,TGTGCCAGCAGCCGCTTAGGACAGAACTATGGCTACACCTTC
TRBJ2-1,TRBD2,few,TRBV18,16,CASSPTGLFSYNEQFF,TGTGCCAGCTCCCCAACGGGACTATTCTCCTACAATGAGCAGTTCTTC
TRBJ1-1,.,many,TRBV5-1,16,CASSLLGFDGDTEAFF,TGCGCCAGCAGCCTTTTGGGGTTCGACGGGGACACTGAAGCTTTCTTT
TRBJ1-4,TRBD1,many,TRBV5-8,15,CASSPGTATNEKLFF,TGTGCCAGCAGCCCAGGGACAGCAACTAATGAAAAACTGTTTTTT
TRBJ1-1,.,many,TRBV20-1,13,CSASPPRGTEAFF,TGCAGTGCTAGCCCTCCCAGGGGCACTGAAGCTTTCTTT
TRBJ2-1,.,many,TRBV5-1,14,CASSPGDANNEQFF,TGCGCCAGCAGCCCCGGGGACGCTAACAATGAGCAGTTCTTC
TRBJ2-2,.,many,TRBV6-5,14,CASSYDSGTGELFF,TGTGCCAGCAGTTACGACAGCGGCACCGGGGAGCTGTTTTTT
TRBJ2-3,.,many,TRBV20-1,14,CSARVGASTDTQYF,TGCAGTGCTAGGGTGGGGGCCAGCACAGATACGCAGTATTTT
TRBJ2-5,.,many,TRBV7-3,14,CASSLMGSWETQYF,TGTGCCAGCAGCTTAATGGGGTCCTGGGAGACCCAGTACTTC
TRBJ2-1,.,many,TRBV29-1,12,CSVGRFGTEQFF,TGCAGCGTTGGACGATTTGGGACTGAGCAGTTCTTC